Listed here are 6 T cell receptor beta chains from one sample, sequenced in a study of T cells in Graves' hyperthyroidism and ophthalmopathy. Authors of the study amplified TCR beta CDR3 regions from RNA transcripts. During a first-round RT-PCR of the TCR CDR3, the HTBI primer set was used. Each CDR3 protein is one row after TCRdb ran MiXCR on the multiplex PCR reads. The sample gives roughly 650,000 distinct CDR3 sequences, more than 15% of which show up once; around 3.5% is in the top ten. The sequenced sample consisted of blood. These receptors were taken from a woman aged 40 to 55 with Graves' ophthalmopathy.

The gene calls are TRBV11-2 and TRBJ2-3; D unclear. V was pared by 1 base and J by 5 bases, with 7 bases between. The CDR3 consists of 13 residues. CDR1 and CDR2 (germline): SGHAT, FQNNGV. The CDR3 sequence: CASSLVAVDTQYF. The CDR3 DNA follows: TGTGCCAGCAGCTTAGTTGCAGTAGATACGCAGTATTTT.

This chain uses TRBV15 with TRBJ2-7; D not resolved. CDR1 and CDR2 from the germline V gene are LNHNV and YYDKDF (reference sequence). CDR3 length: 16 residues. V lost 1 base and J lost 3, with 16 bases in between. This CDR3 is CATSRVRIGNIYEQYF. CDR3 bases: TGTGCCACCAGCAGAGTTAGAATCGGCAATATCTACGAGCAGTACTTC.

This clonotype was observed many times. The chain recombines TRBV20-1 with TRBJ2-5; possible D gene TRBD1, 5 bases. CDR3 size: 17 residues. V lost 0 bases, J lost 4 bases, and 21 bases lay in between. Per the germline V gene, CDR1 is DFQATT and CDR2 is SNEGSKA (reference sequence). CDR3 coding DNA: TGCAGTGCTAGAGAGGACATGCCCTTTCGGTATGGAGAGACCCAGTACTTC. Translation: CSAREDMPFRYGETQYF.

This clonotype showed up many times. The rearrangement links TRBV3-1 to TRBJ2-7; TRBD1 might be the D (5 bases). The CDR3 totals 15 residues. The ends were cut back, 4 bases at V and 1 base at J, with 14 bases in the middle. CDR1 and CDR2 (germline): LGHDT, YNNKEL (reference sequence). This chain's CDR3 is CASSPPQGRSYEQYF. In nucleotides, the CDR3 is TGTGCCAGCAGCCCCCCCCAGGGTCGGTCCTACGAGCAGTACTTC.

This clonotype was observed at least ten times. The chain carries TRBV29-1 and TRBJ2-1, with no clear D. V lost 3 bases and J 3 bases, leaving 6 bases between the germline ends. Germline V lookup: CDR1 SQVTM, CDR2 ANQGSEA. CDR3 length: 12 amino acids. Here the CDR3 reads CSVDRDYNEQFF. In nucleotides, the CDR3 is TGCAGCGTTGATAGGGACTACAATGAGCAGTTCTTC.

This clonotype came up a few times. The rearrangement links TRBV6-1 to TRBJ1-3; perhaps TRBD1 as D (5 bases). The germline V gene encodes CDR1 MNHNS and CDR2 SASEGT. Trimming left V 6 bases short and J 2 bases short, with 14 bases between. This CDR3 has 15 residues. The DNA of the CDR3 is TGTGCCAGCAGCGTCGGGACTCGGACTGGAAACACCATATATTTT. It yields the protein CASSVGTRTGNTIYF.